This T cell receptor (beta chain) was found in a study of blood T cell repertoires in COVID-19. In the study overall: T cells, B-cell-depleted T cells, or PBMCs supplied cDNA or gDNA.

Germline CDR1 SGHRS, CDR2 YFSETQ. The CDR3 has 15 residues. Germline trimming cut 4 bases from V and 2 bases from J; bases unmatched to any gene: 8. Per the authors' pipeline: Cell counts per sample came from amplifying reference gene primers. Generated by immunoSEQ multiplex PCR, the TCRdb table keeps only in-frame clones and is missing some. Clonal size and the V and J genes are those of that table, whereas D and trimming came from the DNA. Of roughly 78,000 clones in the sample, around 90% were seen once. This TCR was recovered from a man aged 50-59 years with acute or convalescent COVID-19. Sample: peripheral blood. The chain couples TRBV5-1 to TRBJ2-5; 7 bases agree with TRBD2. The CDR3 region is CASSEGEGRQETQYF. CDR3 DNA sequence: TGCGCCAGCAGCGAAGGGGAGGGTAGGCAAGAGACCCAGTACTTC. Drawing the rest from reference TRBV5-1 and TRBJ2-5, the complete variable domain is KAGVTQTPRYLIKTRGQQVTLSCSPISGHRSVSWYQQTPGQGLQFLFEYFSETQRNKGNFPGRFSGRQFSNSRSEMNVSTLELGDSALYLCASSEGEGRQETQYFGPGTRLLVL.